One and the same sample provided the 15 T cell receptor beta chains below, sequenced in a study of OX40 agonist ivuxolimab in advanced cancers. Some clones are missing from TCRdb's copy, which holds only in-frame ones; the method was immunoSEQ multiplex PCR. The table includes tens of thousands of clones, roughly nine tenths detected once. The source was CD4+ or CD8+ T cells sorted from blood, collected in a trial of the OX40 agonist ivuxolimab. The receptors shown here come from an adult with an advanced solid tumor such as melanoma, head and neck, liver or kidney cancer.

V and J are TRBV19 and TRBJ2-1; 9 bases agree with TRBD2. V lost 7 bases, J lost 9 bases, and 10 bases stayed unmatched. The CDR3 is 14 residues long. Per the germline V gene, CDR1 is LNHDA and CDR2 is SQIVND (reference sequence). CDR3 sequence (DNA): TGTGCCAGTAATAGCGGGAGCGGATCAGGTGAGCAGTTCTTC. It specifies CASNSGSGSGEQFF.

V gene TRBV4-1 combines with J gene TRBJ2-2; 7 nucleotides align to TRBD2. Germline trimming cut 0 bases from V and 0 bases from J; bases unmatched to any gene: 4. The CDR3 extends over 17 amino acids. Germline CDR1 is MGHRA and CDR2 is YSYEKL. The CDR3 is CASSQDPAGANTGELFF. The CDR3 region has the DNA TGCGCCAGCAGCCAAGATCCGGCGGGGGCGAACACCGGGGAGCTGTTTTTT.

This clone was picked up a small number of times. The chain has TRBV6-1 and TRBJ2-7, with D uncertain. Germline CDR1 reads MNHNS; CDR2 reads SASEGT. The CDR3 is 11 residues long. V lost 8 bases, J lost 5 bases, and 10 bases lay in between. CDR3 nucleotide sequence: TGTGCCAGCCCCGATGCCAACGAGCAGTACTTC. Translating gives CASPDANEQYF.

The chain combines TRBV19 with TRBJ1-5; D unclear. The germline V gene encodes CDR1 LNHDA and CDR2 SQIVND (reference sequence). Trimming cost V 8 bases and J 7 bases, with 24 bases left between them. CDR3 length: 16 residues. The CDR3 loop is CASLDSTTSEVQPQHF. The CDR3 region has the DNA TGTGCCAGTCTTGATAGTACAACCTCCGAGGTGCAGCCCCAGCATTTT.

This clone occurred once. The genes are TRBV5-6 and TRBJ1-3; TRBD1 matches at 9 bases. Germline assignment: CDR1 SGHDT and CDR2 YYEEEE. After removal of 2 bases from V and 2 bases from J, the junction contained 5 bases not matched to a gene. The CDR3 has 16 amino acids. In DNA, the CDR3 is TGTGCCAGCAGCTTATTACAGGGGGCGCCTGGAAACACCATATATTTT. Encoded protein: CASSLLQGAPGNTIYF.

The V call is TRBV7-8, the J call TRBJ2-7; 7 bases are shared with TRBD1. J gave up 2 bases and V 1 base, and 2 bases lay outside the gene matches. Germline V gene lookup returns CDR1 SGHVS and CDR2 FQNEAQ. The CDR3 is 14 amino acids. The CDR3, as DNA: TGTGCCAGCAGCTTAGGACAGGGCGCCTACGAGCAGTACTTC. It encodes CASSLGQGAYEQYF.

The rearrangement joins TRBV27 to TRBJ1-2; no clear D. CDR3 length equals 14 residues. Trimming shortened V by 6 bases and J by 5 bases, and 16 bases separated the two germline ends. Germline V gives CDR1 MNHEY, CDR2 SMNVEV (reference sequence). The CDR3 reads CASRYPGRGYGYTF. As DNA, the CDR3 is TGTGCCAGCAGATATCCCGGTAGAGGATATGGCTACACCTTC.

V usage is TRBV10-3 and J usage is TRBJ2-5; D ambiguous. Germline CDR1 reads ENHRY; CDR2 reads SYGVKD. Trimming pared 4 bases from V and 1 base from J, leaving 13 bases between. The CDR3 has 15 residues. CDR3: CAISGSRGVQETQYF. Here the CDR3 DNA reads TGTGCCATCAGTGGGTCGAGAGGCGTCCAAGAGACCCAGTACTTC.

This chain joins TRBV5-1 and TRBJ2-1; 10 nucleotides line up with TRBD2. Germline CDR1 and CDR2: SGHRS and YFSETQ. There are 16 residues in the CDR3. V shed 4 bases and J 7 bases; nucleotides not matched to a gene: 11. CDR3 residues: CASSPPLAGAGNEQFF. For the CDR3, the DNA is TGCGCCAGCAGCCCGCCTCTAGCGGGAGCTGGTAATGAGCAGTTCTTC. The whole variable domain, filled in from reference TRBV5-1 and TRBJ2-1, reads KAGVTQTPRYLIKTRGQQVTLSCSPISGHRSVSWYQQTPGQGLQFLFEYFSETQRNKGNFPGRFSGRQFSNSRSEMNVSTLELGDSALYLCASSPPLAGAGNEQFFGPGTRLTVL.

CDR3 in DNA: TGTGCCAGCAGGGTTCAGGGGGGTTATGGCTACACCTTC. It encodes CASRVQGGYGYTF. The J gene is TRBJ1-2, the V gene TRBV5-4; 7 positions agree with TRBD1. Germline CDR1 reads SGHNT; CDR2 reads YYREEE (reference sequence). CDR3 size: 13 residues. With 5 bases clipped from V and 5 bases from J, the junction kept 6 bases outside the gene matches.

The chain couples TRBV7-2 to TRBJ1-1; D unresolved. The CDR3 is 14 amino acids. Trimming took 0 bases from V and 1 from J, leaving 6 bases between them. Germline V gene sequence: CDR1 SGHTA, CDR2 FQGNSA. In DNA form, the CDR3 reads TGTGCCAGCAGCTTAGCCCCGCGGAACACTGAAGCTTTCTTT. Translating it yields CASSLAPRNTEAFF. Filled out from reference TRBV7-2 and TRBJ1-1, the complete variable domain reads GAGVSQSPSNKVTEKGKDVELRCDPISGHTALYWYRQSLGQGLEFLIYFQGNSAPDKSGLPSDRFSAERTGGSVSTLTIQRTQQEDSAVYLCASSLAPRNTEAFFGQGTRLTVV.

The chain recombines TRBV19 with TRBJ2-3; D not resolved. This CDR3 has 12 residues. V lost 4 bases and J 4 bases, leaving 6 bases between the germline ends. Germline V gene data show CDR1 as LNHDA and CDR2 as SQIVND (reference sequence). The CDR3 DNA reads TGTGCCAGTAGTAGACTGGCAGATACGCAGTATTTT. Protein sequence: CASSRLADTQYF. Combining the CDR3 with reference TRBV19 and TRBJ2-3 gives the whole variable domain DGGITQSPKYLFRKEGQNVTLSCEQNLNHDAMYWYRQDPGQGLRLIYYSQIVNDFQKGDIAEGYSVSREKKESFPLTVTSAQKNPTAFYLCASSRLADTQYFGPGTRLTVL.

V usage is TRBV5-1 and J usage is TRBJ1-3; D may be TRBD1 (5 bases). Between the trimmed V and J ends, which lost 0 bases and 2 bases, there was a span of 9 bases. This CDR3 contains 15 residues. Germline CDR1 SGHRS, CDR2 YFSETQ. DNA of the CDR3: TGCGCCAGCAGCTTGGTGGGGGGAGCTGGAAACACCATATATTTT. As protein: CASSLVGGAGNTIYF.

V gene TRBV28 combines with J gene TRBJ2-7; maybe TRBD2 (5 bases). This CDR3 region has 16 residues. V lost 7 bases and J lost 0, with 19 bases in between. The germline V gene encodes CDR1 MDHEN and CDR2 SYDVKM. CDR3 sequence (DNA): TGTGCCAGCACCGAGGGCCCCCCATTGAGCTCCTACGAGCAGTACTTC. It specifies CASTEGPPLSSYEQYF.

V usage is TRBV5-4 and J usage is TRBJ2-7, with TRBD2 matching 12 bases. Per germline, CDR1 SGHNT and CDR2 YYREEE (reference sequence). V gave up 4 bases and J gave up 2 bases; unmatched junction bases: 4. The CDR3 has 15 amino acids. The CDR3 DNA is TGTGCCAGCAGCCCGACTAGCGGGAGCACCTACGAGCAGTACTTC. Its protein is CASSPTSGSTYEQYF.